This entry describes one T cell receptor (beta chain). Its antigen target is currently unknown. No per-base quality is available; no much larger clone lies one base away. Libraries came from the immunoSEQ multiplex PCR assay. Rearranged TCR beta chain sequences were amplified using the hsTCRB Kit according to the manufacturer's protocol. Sequencing of TCRB libraries was carried out on an Illumina MiSeq. The study's processing was this. The kit vendor's proprietary platform handled demultiplexing, trimming and gene mapping. TCRdb took over this immuneACCESS table, retaining in-frame rearrangements with V and J assigned. Such tables are incomplete; in checked studies, under half of the missing clones stem from an unresolved V gene, and the remainder is unexplained. D and trimming come from the DNA, and the V and J calls and clone size come from that table. This sample holds tens of thousands of clones; roughly 83% were observed only once. The top ten hold approximately 25% of the sample.

The meaning of the sample's time point label: week 5, during vaccination. Each vaccine dose, consisting of 300 ug of a 20-mer mutant IDH1 peptide in Montanide, was administered subcutaneously with topical imiquimod. Donors had newly diagnosed WHO grade 3 or 4 IDH1-mutant astrocytomas with loss of nuclear ATRX. The samples were drawn from NOA16, a multicentre, single-arm, open-label phase I trial in Germany that tested a mutant IDH1 peptide vaccine in humans for the first time. The DNeasy Blood and Tissue Kit was used to extract genomic DNA from EDTA blood for TCRB sequencing. V is pared back by 5 bases and J by 6 bases, with 18 bases lying between the germline termini. From its cysteine to its phenylalanine, the CDR3 spans 15 amino acids. Only CDR3 DNA is held: 45 bases, read in frame from base 1. From a lookup of the germline V gene, CDR1 and CDR2 are SGDLS and YYNGEE. This entry belongs to a study of a mutant IDH1 vaccine in newly diagnosed glioma (dated by TCRdb to the early 2020s). About the study as a whole: Eight vaccinations were administered to patients in weeks 1, 3, 5, 7, 11, 15, 19 and 23, corresponding to visits V03 through V10. Vaccination started 4-6 weeks after radiotherapy alone, or was given together with temozolomide cycles in the groups whose treatment included chemotherapy. Of the approximately 34 treated patients, 62.5% were male and 37.5% were female, and a mean age of approximately 40 years was recorded. Prior to enrollment, standard therapy consisting of radiotherapy alone, temozolomide alone, or radiochemotherapy with temozolomide had been administered to patients, with the combination being received by most patients. Peripheral blood was collected at six visits: V03 (baseline), V05, V07, V10, V12 and V13. For exploratory analyses, longitudinal TCRB deep sequencing was carried out in approximately 25 treated patients wherever samples were available. The study at large found these results: The authors stated that sample limitations prevented analyses of patient blood samples from being reproduced. Selection of PBMC samples for TCRB deep sequencing was based on availability. Immune responses induced by the vaccine were seen in roughly 95% of patients across multiple MHC alleles. Changes in the top peripheral T cell clonotypes picked up by TCRB sequencing did not appear to be linked to pseudoprogression.

This TCR came from a man aged 30 to 39 with glioma. The source material was PBMCs, sampled from a glioma patient whose treatment included an IDH1 peptide vaccine. Recombination linked TRBV9 to TRBJ1-5; the D gene remains uncertain. The nucleotide sequence reads TGTGCCAGCAGTACCAACCCCGAAGTGGGTCAGCCCCAGCATTTT. It encodes CASSTNPEVGQPQHF.